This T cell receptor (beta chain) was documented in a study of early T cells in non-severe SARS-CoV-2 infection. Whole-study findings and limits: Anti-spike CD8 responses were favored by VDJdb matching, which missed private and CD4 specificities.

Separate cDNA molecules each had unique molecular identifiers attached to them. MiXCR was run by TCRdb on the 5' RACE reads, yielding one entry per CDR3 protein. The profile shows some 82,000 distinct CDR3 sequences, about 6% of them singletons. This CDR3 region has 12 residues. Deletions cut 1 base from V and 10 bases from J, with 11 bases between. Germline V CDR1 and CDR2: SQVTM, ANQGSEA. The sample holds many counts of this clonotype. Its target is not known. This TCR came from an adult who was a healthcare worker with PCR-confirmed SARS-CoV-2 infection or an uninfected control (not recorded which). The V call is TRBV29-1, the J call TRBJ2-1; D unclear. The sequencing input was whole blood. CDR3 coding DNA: TGCAGCGTTGAAGTCAGTAGAGCGGAGCAGTTCTTC. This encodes CSVEVSRAEQFF.